This T cell receptor (beta chain) came from a study of cytomegalovirus exposure and HLA in healthy donors. Use of 60 Vbeta and 13 Jbeta primers characterized the PCR. Assay: immunoSEQ multiplex PCR; the TCRdb copy retains only in-frame clones and omits some. The sample yields approximately 100,000 clones, about 77% seen once. This CDR3 has 17 amino acids. Trimming at V came to 2 bases and at J to 4 bases, leaving 14 bases not matched to a gene. CDR1 SGHNT and CDR2 YYREEE come from the germline V gene (reference sequence). The genes are TRBV5-4 and TRBJ1-1, with 7 bases aligning to TRBD1. The clonotype originates from a woman aged 45-65 years in good health and CMV-seropositive. The sequenced sample consisted of PBMCs. CDR3 in amino acids: CASSFWGTVRRGTEAFF. As DNA, the CDR3 is TGTGCCAGCAGCTTTTGGGGGACAGTAAGGCGAGGCACTGAAGCTTTCTTT.